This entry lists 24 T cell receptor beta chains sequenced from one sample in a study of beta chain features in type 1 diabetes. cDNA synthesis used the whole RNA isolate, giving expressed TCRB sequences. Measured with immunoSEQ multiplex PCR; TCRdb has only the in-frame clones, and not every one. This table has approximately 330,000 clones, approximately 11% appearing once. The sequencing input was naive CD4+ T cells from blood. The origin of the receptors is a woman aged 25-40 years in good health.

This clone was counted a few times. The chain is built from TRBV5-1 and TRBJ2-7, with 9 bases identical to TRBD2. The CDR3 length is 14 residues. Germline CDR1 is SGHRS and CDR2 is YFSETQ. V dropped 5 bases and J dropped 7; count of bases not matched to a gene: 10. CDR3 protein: CASSLSGGSGEQYF. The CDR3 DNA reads TGCGCCAGCAGTCTTAGCGGGGGCTCCGGGGAGCAGTACTTC.

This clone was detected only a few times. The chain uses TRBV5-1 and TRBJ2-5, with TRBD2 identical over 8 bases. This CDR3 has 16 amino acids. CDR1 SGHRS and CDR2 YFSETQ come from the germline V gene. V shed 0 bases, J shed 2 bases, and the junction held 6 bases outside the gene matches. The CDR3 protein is CASSLGPAGAQETQYF. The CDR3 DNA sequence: TGCGCCAGCAGCTTGGGTCCAGCGGGAGCTCAAGAGACCCAGTACTTC.

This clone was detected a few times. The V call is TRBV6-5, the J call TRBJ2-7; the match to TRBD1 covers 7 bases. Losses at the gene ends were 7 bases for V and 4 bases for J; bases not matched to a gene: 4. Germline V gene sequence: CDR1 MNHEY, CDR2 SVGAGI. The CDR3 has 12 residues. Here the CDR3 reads CASKQQGYEQYF. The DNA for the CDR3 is TGTGCCAGCAAACAACAGGGGTACGAGCAGTACTTC.

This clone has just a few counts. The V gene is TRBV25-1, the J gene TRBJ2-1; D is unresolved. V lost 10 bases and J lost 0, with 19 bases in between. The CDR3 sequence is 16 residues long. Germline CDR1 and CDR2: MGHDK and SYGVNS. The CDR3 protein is CATHLWQFFSYNEQFF. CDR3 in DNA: TGTGCCACCCACCTTTGGCAGTTCTTCTCCTACAATGAGCAGTTCTTC.

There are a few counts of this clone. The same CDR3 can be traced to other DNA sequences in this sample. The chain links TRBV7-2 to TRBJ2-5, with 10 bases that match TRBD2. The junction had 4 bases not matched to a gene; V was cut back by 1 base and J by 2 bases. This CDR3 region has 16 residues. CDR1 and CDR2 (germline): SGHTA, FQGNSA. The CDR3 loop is CASSLGLAGAQETQYF. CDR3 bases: TGTGCCAGCAGCTTAGGACTAGCGGGCGCACAAGAGACCCAGTACTTC.

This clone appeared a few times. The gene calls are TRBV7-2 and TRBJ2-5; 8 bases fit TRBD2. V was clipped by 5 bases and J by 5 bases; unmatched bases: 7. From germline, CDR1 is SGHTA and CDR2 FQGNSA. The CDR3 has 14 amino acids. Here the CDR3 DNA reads TGTGCCAGCAGCCCGGGGGGGGCGGGGGAGACCCAGTACTTC. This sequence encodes CASSPGGAGETQYF. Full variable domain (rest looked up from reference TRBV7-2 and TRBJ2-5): GAGVSQSPSNKVTEKGKDVELRCDPISGHTALYWYRQSLGQGLEFLIYFQGNSAPDKSGLPSDRFSAERTGGSVSTLTIQRTQQEDSAVYLCASSPGGAGETQYFGPGTRLLVL.

CDR3 region: CASSNSGGSYNEQFF. The CDR3 coding sequence is TGTGCCAGCAGTAATAGCGGTGGTAGCTACAATGAGCAGTTCTTC. This chain links TRBV6-5 with TRBJ2-1; perhaps TRBD2 as D (6 bases). Per germline, CDR1 MNHEY and CDR2 SVGAGI. The CDR3 length is 15 residues. V shed 5 bases and J shed 3 bases, with 14 bases lying between them.

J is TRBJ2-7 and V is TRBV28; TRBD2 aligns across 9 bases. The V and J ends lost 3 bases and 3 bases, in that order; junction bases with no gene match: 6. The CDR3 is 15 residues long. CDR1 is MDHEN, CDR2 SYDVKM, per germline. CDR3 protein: CASSFSGTSNYEQYF. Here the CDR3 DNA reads TGTGCCAGCAGTTTTTCCGGGACTAGCAACTACGAGCAGTACTTC.

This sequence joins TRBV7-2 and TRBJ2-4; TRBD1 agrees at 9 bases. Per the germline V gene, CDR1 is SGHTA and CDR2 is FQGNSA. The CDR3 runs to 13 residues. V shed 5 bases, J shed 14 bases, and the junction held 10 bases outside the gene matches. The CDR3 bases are TGTGCCAGCAGCGTGTCCGGGACAGGGCAAAAGTACTTC. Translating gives CASSVSGTGQKYF.

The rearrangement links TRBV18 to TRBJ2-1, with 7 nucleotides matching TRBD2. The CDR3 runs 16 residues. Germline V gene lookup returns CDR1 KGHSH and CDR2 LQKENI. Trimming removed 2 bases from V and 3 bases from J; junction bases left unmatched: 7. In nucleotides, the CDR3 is TGTGCCAGCTCACCAATGGCCAGGGAGGGCTACAATGAGCAGTTCTTC. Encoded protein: CASSPMAREGYNEQFF.

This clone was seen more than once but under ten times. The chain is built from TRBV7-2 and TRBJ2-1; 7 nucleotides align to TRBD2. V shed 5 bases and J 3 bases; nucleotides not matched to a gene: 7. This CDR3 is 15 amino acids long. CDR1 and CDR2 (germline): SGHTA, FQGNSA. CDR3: CASSREASGYNEQFF. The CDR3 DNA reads TGTGCCAGCAGCCGGGAGGCTAGCGGCTACAATGAGCAGTTCTTC.

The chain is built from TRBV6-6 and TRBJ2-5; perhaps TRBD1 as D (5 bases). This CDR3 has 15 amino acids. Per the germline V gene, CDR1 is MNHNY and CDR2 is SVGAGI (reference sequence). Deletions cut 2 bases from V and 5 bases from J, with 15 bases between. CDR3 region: CASSYRRQYVETQYF. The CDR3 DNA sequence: TGTGCCAGCAGTTACCGCAGACAGTATGTGGAGACCCAGTACTTC.

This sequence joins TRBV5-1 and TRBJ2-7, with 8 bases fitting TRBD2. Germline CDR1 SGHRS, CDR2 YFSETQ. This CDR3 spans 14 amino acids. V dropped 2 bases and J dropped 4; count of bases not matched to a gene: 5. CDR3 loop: CASSLATSVYEQYF. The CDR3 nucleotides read TGCGCCAGCAGCTTAGCGACTAGCGTATACGAGCAGTACTTC. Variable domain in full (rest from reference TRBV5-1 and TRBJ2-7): KAGVTQTPRYLIKTRGQQVTLSCSPISGHRSVSWYQQTPGQGLQFLFEYFSETQRNKGNFPGRFSGRQFSNSRSEMNVSTLELGDSALYLCASSLATSVYEQYFGPGTRLTVT.

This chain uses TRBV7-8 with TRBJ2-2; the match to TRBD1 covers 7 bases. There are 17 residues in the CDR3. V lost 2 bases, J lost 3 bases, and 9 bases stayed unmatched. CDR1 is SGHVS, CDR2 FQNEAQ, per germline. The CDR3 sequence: CASSLLSRGRDTGELFF. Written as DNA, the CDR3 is TGTGCCAGCAGCTTACTTTCTAGGGGGCGCGACACCGGGGAGCTGTTTTTT.

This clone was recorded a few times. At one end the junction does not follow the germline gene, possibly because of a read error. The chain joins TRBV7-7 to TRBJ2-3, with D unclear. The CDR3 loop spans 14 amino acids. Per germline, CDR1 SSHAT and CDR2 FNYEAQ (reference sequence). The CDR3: CASSFGGNTDTQYF. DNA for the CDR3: TGTGCTAGCAGCTTTGGCGGCAACACAGATACGCAGTATTTT.

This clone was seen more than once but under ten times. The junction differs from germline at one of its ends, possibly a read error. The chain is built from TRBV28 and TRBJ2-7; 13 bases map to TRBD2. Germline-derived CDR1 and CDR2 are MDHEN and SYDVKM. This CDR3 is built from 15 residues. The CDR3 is CASSSLTSGRPPGNF. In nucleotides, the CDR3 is TGTGCCAGCAGTTCACTGACTAGCGGGAGGCCCCCGGGCAATTTC.

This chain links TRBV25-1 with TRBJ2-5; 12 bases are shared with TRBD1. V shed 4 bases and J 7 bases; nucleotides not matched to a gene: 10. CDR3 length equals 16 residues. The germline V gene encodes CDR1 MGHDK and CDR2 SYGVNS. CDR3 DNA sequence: TGTGCCAGCAGTGGAGGGACAGGGGGCGCCAAGGGGACCCAGTACTTC. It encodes CASSGGTGGAKGTQYF.

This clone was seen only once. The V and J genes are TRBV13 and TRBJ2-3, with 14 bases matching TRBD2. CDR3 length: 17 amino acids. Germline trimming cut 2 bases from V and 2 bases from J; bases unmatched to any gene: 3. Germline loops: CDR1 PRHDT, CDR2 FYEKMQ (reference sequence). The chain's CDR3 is CASSLRLAGGTTDTQYF. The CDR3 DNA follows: TGTGCCAGCAGCTTAAGACTAGCGGGAGGGACCACAGATACGCAGTATTTT. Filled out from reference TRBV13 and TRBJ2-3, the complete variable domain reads AAGVIQSPRHLIKEKRETATLKCYPIPRHDTVYWYQQGPGQDPQFLISFYEKMQSDKGSIPDRFSAQQFSDYHSELNMSSLELGDSALYFCASSLRLAGGTTDTQYFGPGTRLTVL.

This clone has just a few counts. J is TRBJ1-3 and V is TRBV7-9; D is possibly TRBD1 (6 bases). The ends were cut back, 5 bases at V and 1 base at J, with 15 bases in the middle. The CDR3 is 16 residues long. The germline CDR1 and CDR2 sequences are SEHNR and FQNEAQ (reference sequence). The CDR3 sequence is CASSVNREESGNTIYF. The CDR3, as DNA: TGTGCCAGCAGCGTAAACAGGGAAGAGTCTGGAAACACCATATATTTT.

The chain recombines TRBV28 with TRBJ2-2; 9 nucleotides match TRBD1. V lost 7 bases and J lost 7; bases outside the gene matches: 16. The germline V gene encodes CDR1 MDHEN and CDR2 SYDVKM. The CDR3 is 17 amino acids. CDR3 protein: CASTEGTGLGRGGELFF. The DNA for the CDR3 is TGTGCCAGCACCGAAGGGACAGGGTTAGGAAGGGGCGGGGAGCTGTTTTTT.

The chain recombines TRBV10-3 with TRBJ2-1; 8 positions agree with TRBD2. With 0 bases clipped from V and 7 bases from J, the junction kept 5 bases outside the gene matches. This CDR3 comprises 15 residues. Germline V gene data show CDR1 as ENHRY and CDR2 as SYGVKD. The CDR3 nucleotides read TGTGCCATCAGTGAGTCGGCGGGGGGTCGGAATGAGCAGTTCTTC. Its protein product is CAISESAGGRNEQFF.

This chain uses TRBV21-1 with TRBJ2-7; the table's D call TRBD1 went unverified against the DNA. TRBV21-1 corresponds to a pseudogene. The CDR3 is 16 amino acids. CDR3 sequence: CASSKYPGGHSYEQYF. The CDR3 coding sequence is TGTGCCAGCAGCAAATACCCAGGGGGACACTCCTACGAGCAGTACTTC.

In DNA form, the CDR3 reads TGTGCCAGCAGCGCCCCAGGAGGGGACAGGGGGAATCTCAATGAGCAGTTCTTC. Protein sequence: CASSAPGGDRGNLNEQFF. This chain connects TRBV9 to TRBJ2-1; TRBD1 matches at 11 bases. There are 18 residues in the CDR3. Germline values: CDR1 SGDLS, CDR2 YYNGEE. Trimming at V came to 3 bases and at J to 6 bases, leaving 14 bases not matched to a gene.

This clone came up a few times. CDR3 bases: TGTGCCAGCAGCTTAAACCCCCCGGCGGGAGCATTCTTC. The encoded protein is CASSLNPPAGAFF. The chain employs TRBV11-2 and TRBJ2-1; 7 bases align to TRBD2. V gave up 2 bases and J gave up 16 bases; unmatched junction bases: 11. Per the germline V gene, CDR1 is SGHAT and CDR2 is FQNNGV. The CDR3 spans 13 residues.